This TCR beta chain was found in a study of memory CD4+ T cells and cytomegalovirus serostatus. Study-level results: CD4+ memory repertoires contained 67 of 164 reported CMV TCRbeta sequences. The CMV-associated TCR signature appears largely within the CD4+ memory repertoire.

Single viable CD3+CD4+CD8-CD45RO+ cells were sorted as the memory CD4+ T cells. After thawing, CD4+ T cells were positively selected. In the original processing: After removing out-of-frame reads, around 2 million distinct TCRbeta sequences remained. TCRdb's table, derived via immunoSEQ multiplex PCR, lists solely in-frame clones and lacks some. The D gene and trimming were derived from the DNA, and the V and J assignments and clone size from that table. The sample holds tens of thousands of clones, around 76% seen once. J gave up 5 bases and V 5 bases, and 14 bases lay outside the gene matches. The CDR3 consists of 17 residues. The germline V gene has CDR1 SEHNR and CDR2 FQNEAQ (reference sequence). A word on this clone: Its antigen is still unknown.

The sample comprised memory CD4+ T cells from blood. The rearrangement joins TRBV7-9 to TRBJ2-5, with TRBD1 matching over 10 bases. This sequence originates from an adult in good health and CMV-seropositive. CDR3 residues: CASSLLGDRGWRETQYF. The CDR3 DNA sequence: TGTGCCAGCAGCCTACTGGGGGACAGGGGTTGGCGGGAGACCCAGTACTTC.